This T cell receptor beta chain was documented in a study of T cells after yellow fever vaccination. It was through 5'RACE template switching that TCR cDNA was made, with a universal primer site and UMIs added. TCRdb analysed the 5' RACE reads with MiXCR anew, one entry per CDR3 protein. The data hold 500,000 to 650,000 distinct CDR3 sequences, with approximately 15% observed a single time. V was pared by 3 bases and J by 4 bases, with 1 base of the junction left unmatched. The CDR3 spans 14 residues. Germline V gene lookup returns CDR1 DFQATT and CDR2 SNEGSKA (reference sequence). This specimen consisted of PBMCs, obtained on the day of the yellow fever booster vaccination. This clonotype was obtained from a young man who received the YFV17D yellow fever vaccine. The chain carries TRBV20-1 and TRBJ1-5, with 12 bases fitting TRBD1. CDR3: CSARGQGANQPQHF. In DNA, the CDR3 is TGCAGTGCTAGGGGACAGGGGGCGAATCAGCCCCAGCATTTT.